This TCR beta chain was recovered during a study of radiotherapy plus CTLA-4 blockade in lung cancer (dated by TCRdb to the late 2010s). Notes on the research overall: Among the enrolled patients, around 17% had an objective response, and 25% to 40% reached disease control. The study at large found these results: After treatment with radiotherapy and ipilimumab, TCR clones that originated in tumors expanded in peripheral blood. Early dynamic changes in blood T cell clones, together with increased serum interferon-beta after radiation, were reported as the strongest predictors of response.

A note on this clone: The antigen it binds to is not known. The input lacks base qualities; no much larger clone sits a single base away.

The library was made by the immunoSEQ multiplex PCR assay. The table comes from immuneACCESS by way of TCRdb, which keeps in-frame sequences with V and J called. Part of the clones is missing from these tables; in studies checked, under half for an unresolved V gene and the rest for unknown reasons. A total of approximately 65,000 clones appear in this sample, approximately 77% of them only once. The ten largest clones take up about 4.5% of the sample. The germline V end is reduced by 1 base and the J end by 7 bases; junction bases left unmatched: 7. The germline V gene gives CDR1 as LGHNA and CDR2 as YSLEER. Measured from the cysteine to the phenylalanine, the CDR3 is 15 residues long. Here the CDR3 DNA is all that survives: 45 bases in frame from base 1. The study tested focal radiation therapy combined with CTLA-4 blockade (ipilimumab) in patients with chemo-refractory metastatic non-small-cell lung cancer.

The V and J genes are TRBV4-3 and TRBJ2-1; 7 bases in the junction line up with TRBD2. The TCR was taken from a human donor with non-small cell lung cancer who had a complete response to radiotherapy plus ipilimumab. The specimen was peripheral blood, collected from a patient treated with radiotherapy plus ipilimumab. DNA sequence: TGCGCCAGCAGCCAAGTCGCGGCGGGAGAGAATGAGCAGTTCTTC. Translated, this is CASSQVAAGENEQFF.